Listed below are T cell receptor beta chains from one sample, sequenced in a study of shared clonotypes between healthy human individuals. Sequenced by immunoSEQ multiplex PCR; TCRdb stores in-frame clones only, minus some. The sample consists of about 1.5 million clones, 95% to 99% of them appearing once. Input material: naive CD4+ T cells sorted from blood. These TCRs come from a man aged 25 to 40 in good health. CDR3s leave out the opening cysteine and the closing phenylalanine or tryptophan.

>TRBJ2-1|TRBV28
ASSRYNEQF
>TRBJ1-5|TRBV5-1
ASSLGGADQPQH
>TRBJ2-2|TRBV6-1
ASKTGVIGELF
>TRBJ2-7|TRBV7-9
ASSARDITYEQY
>TRBJ2-3|TRBV7-8
ASSYRQGRGTDTQY
>TRBJ2-2|TRBV5-1
ASSTLAGLNTGELF
>TRBJ2-1|TRBV18
ASSPRGGISYNEQF
>TRBJ2-7|TRBV10-2
ASRQGQPSSYEQY
>TRBJ2-6|TRBV6-1
ASTAGVEANVLT
>TRBJ2-1|TRBV29-1
SVVSTSGRVDEQF
>TRBJ1-1|TRBV10-1
ASSESRNTEAF
>TRBJ2-2|TRBV5-1
ASRAGPANTGELF
>TRBJ1-4|TRBV5-1
ASSLYRGLEGTDNEKLF
>TRBJ2-5|TRBV5-6
ASSTGQVRYQETQY
>TRBJ2-1|TRBV14
ASSQDLGGGQF
>TRBJ2-7|TRBV4-2
ASSQDPLSSGSSYEQY
>TRBJ2-7|TRBV7-9
ASSSAAGAGDLQQY
>TRBJ1-4|TRBV4-3
ASSRTGVGNEKLF
>TRBJ2-7|TRBV18
ASSTLAGEEGEQY
>TRBJ2-3|TRBV2
ASSRGSGSDTQY
>TRBJ2-7|TRBV10-2
ASGPGTSYEQY
>TRBJ2-2|TRBV5-4
ASSSGSNTGELF
>TRBJ1-2|TRBV29-1
SVSGPAYGYT
>TRBJ1-2|TRBV25-1
ASSELGEVNYGYT
>TRBJ2-6|TRBV25-1
ASTWTSGNSGANVLT
>TRBJ2-7|TRBV2
ATATSGRADNEQY
>TRBJ2-5|TRBV7-9
ASSSRLDRPGAQY
>TRBJ1-5|TRBV6-8
ASSPPHSNQPQH
>TRBJ2-1|TRBV4-1
ASSQFTPADNEQF
>TRBJ2-2|TRBV9
ASSVAGNTGELF
>TRBJ2-7|TRBV7-2
ASSLYLREGREQY
>TRBJ2-2|TRBV19
ASSRSGNPGELF
>TRBJ1-2|TRBV15
ATSRDVTSYGYT
>TRBJ1-4|TRBV25-1
ASSPRAGGPEKLF
>TRBJ2-7|TRBV28
ASSSYSGIRREQY
>TRBJ1-5|TRBV7-9
ASSPGPGSQPQH
>TRBJ1-5|TRBV20-1
SARAGQPQH
>TRBJ2-5|TRBV7-9
ASSPGLARETQY
>TRBJ2-7|TRBV18
ASSPPRDQGAREQY
>TRBJ2-7|TRBV28
ASSFPGTRYEQY
>TRBJ2-7|TRBV30
AWRKTGGPYEQY
>TRBJ2-1|TRBV7-8
ASSPGLAGGPSNEQF
>TRBJ1-1|TRBV18
ASSRVTEAF
>TRBJ2-2|TRBV7-9
ASSLLAGELF
>TRBJ2-3|TRBV6-1
ASSEWPQGASTDTQY
>TRBJ2-3|TRBV7-7
ASSSGLGSTDTQY
>TRBJ2-7|TRBV28
ASSLTGGNYEQY
>TRBJ2-2|TRBV18
ASSPLVGANTGELF
>TRBJ1-5|TRBV5-8
ASSPLGSGSQPQH
>TRBJ2-7|TRBV10-2
ASSPVRDTYEQY
>TRBJ1-2|TRBV27
ASSLLQGISGYT
>TRBJ1-2|TRBV18
ASSQGNYGYT
>TRBJ2-5|TRBV5-1
ASSFRGTSGRRQETQY
>TRBJ2-5|TRBV5-1
ASSQDYGGTQY
>TRBJ2-7|TRBV2
ASRRVPAGTYEQY